These 26 T cell receptor beta chains share one sample of origin, sequenced in a study of T cell responses to AZD1222 COVID-19 vaccine. Data came from immunoSEQ multiplex PCR; TCRdb stores just in-frame clones and leaves some out. Of around 140,000 clones in the sample, over 90% were seen once. The sample was peripheral blood, taken on day 0 of AZD1222 vaccination. The receptors shown here come from an adult in good health.

CDR3 coding DNA: TGTGCCAGCAGCCCCCAGGAGGGACAAGATTACGAGCAGTACTTC. Its translation: CASSPQEGQDYEQYF. The J gene is TRBJ2-7, the V gene TRBV9; possibly TRBD1 or TRBD2 for D (6 bases each). The germline V and J ends were trimmed by 4 bases and 4 bases, with 18 bases remaining between them. The CDR3 consists of 15 residues. CDR1 is SGDLS, CDR2 YYNGEE, per germline.

The chain links TRBV19 to TRBJ1-1; no reliable D call. Germline V gene lookup returns CDR1 LNHDA and CDR2 SQIVND (reference sequence). The CDR3 spans 14 residues. V gave up 4 bases and J gave up 6 bases, with 15 bases separating them. CDR3 sequence (DNA): TGTGCCAGTAGTACCCGTGGAGAAGCGGCTGAAGCTTTCTTT. Its translation: CASSTRGEAAEAFF. Full variable domain (remainder filled in from reference TRBV19 and TRBJ1-1): DGGITQSPKYLFRKEGQNVTLSCEQNLNHDAMYWYRQDPGQGLRLIYYSQIVNDFQKGDIAEGYSVSREKKESFPLTVTSAQKNPTAFYLCASSTRGEAAEAFFGQGTRLTVV.

The chain links TRBV5-1 to TRBJ2-1; D not resolved. Deletions cut 0 bases from V and 8 bases from J, with 12 bases between. CDR3 length: 14 residues. Germline CDR1 reads SGHRS; CDR2 reads YFSETQ. The CDR3 DNA follows: TGCGCCAGCAGCTTGGGGATGGCGAAGGATGAGCAGTTCTTC. Its translation is CASSLGMAKDEQFF.

The V and J genes are TRBV4-1 and TRBJ2-1, with 7 bases fitting TRBD1. This CDR3 has 14 residues. Germline values: CDR1 MGHRA, CDR2 YSYEKL. J lost 8 bases, V lost 0 bases, and 4 bases had no gene match. CDR3 sequence (DNA): TGCGCCAGCAGCCAAGACCAGGGGGTCGATGAGCAGTTCTTC. Residues: CASSQDQGVDEQFF.

The genes are TRBV7-9 and TRBJ1-2, with D unclear. Germline CDR1 SEHNR, CDR2 FQNEAQ (reference sequence). The CDR3 is 15 amino acids. V was shortened by 0 bases and J by 2 bases, with 10 bases between the two germline ends. The CDR3 region is CASSLASTTNYGYTF. CDR3 nucleotides: TGTGCCAGCAGCTTAGCAAGTACAACCAACTATGGCTACACCTTC.

This clone has just one count. The chain couples TRBV19 to TRBJ2-2; D is undetermined. V lost 6 bases to trimming and J lost 1 base, with 9 bases between them. The length of the CDR3 is 14 residues. CDR1 and CDR2 (germline): LNHDA, SQIVND (reference sequence). The DNA of the CDR3 is TGTGCCAGTAGGATAAGGAGGAACACCGGGGAGCTGTTTTTT. This gives the protein CASRIRRNTGELFF.

The CDR3 region has the DNA TGTGCCAGTAGTAAACGTCTTGGACTGGGGGGGGTTTCTAGCACAGATACGCAGTATTTT. Translation gives CASSKRLGLGGVSSTDTQYF. The gene calls are TRBV19 and TRBJ2-3, with 7 positions matching TRBD2. CDR3 length: 20 residues. Trimming removed 4 bases from V and 0 bases from J; junction bases left unmatched: 19. Germline CDR1 and CDR2: LNHDA and SQIVND (reference sequence).

The chain employs TRBV10-1 and TRBJ2-1; D is possibly TRBD1 (5 bases). V gave up 7 bases and J gave up 7 bases, with 20 bases separating them. This CDR3 comprises 15 residues. Looked up from germline, CDR1 is WNHNN and CDR2 is SYGVQD (reference sequence). The chain's CDR3 is CASTKGQGAKNEQFF. CDR3 bases: TGCGCCAGCACCAAGGGTCAGGGTGCTAAGAATGAGCAGTTCTTC.

This chain connects TRBV28 to TRBJ1-5; D gene unclear. The length of the CDR3 is 17 residues. Trimming left V 3 bases short and J 4 bases short, with 19 bases between. Per the germline V gene, CDR1 is MDHEN and CDR2 is SYDVKM. CDR3 sequence reads: CASSFWAGLGRNQPQHF. As DNA, the CDR3 is TGTGCCAGCAGTTTCTGGGCAGGCCTTGGGAGAAATCAGCCCCAGCATTTT. The full variable domain, with the rest looked up from reference TRBV28 and TRBJ1-5, is DVKVTQSSRYLVKRTGEKVFLECVQDMDHENMFWYRQDPGLGLRLIYFSYDVKMKEKGDIPEGYSVSREKKERFSLILESASTNQTSMYLCASSFWAGLGRNQPQHFGDGTRLSIL.

This chain joins TRBV27 and TRBJ1-2, with 8 bases lining up with TRBD1. This CDR3 is 16 amino acids long. Trimming cost V 5 bases and J 4 bases; bases outside gene matches: 12. CDR1 is MNHEY, CDR2 SMNVEV, per germline (reference sequence). CDR3 in DNA: TGTGCCAGCAGTCCCCTACTTAGAGGACAGGGCTATGGCTACACCTTC. It yields the protein CASSPLLRGQGYGYTF.

This clone has a single count. The chain combines TRBV5-6 with TRBJ1-6; the D gene is possibly TRBD1 (6 bases). This CDR3 is 16 amino acids long. Per the germline V gene, CDR1 is SGHDT and CDR2 is YYEEEE. The V end was cut by 3 bases, the J end by 10 bases, with 20 bases between. In DNA form, the CDR3 reads TGTGCCAGCAGCTCGTCGGGGCAGGGGCTACGATCACCCCTCCACTTT. It encodes CASSSSGQGLRSPLHF.

J is TRBJ2-3 and V is TRBV6-6; D remains unclear. Germline CDR1 is MNHNY and CDR2 is SVGAGI (reference sequence). V lost 4 bases and J 0 bases, leaving 11 bases between the germline ends. This CDR3 contains 15 residues. This CDR3 is CASSSNGKSTDTQYF. The CDR3 region has the DNA TGTGCCAGCAGTTCCAATGGGAAAAGCACAGATACGCAGTATTTT.

This clone appeared a single time. The chain recombines TRBV6-5 with TRBJ2-2, with 7 bases matching TRBD1. V lost 6 bases and J lost 0; bases outside the gene matches: 4. Germline V gene data show CDR1 as MNHEY and CDR2 as SVGAGI. The CDR3 contains 15 residues. The chain's CDR3 is CASSSQGANTGELFF. CDR3 in DNA: TGTGCCAGCAGCAGTCAGGGGGCGAACACCGGGGAGCTGTTTTTT.

V gene TRBV3-1 (or the pseudogene TRBV3-2) combines with J gene TRBJ1-6; D is ambiguous. The CDR3 contains 14 residues. Germline lookup yields CDR1 LGHDT and CDR2 YNNKEL (reference sequence). Between the trimmed V and J ends, which lost 1 base and 10 bases, there was a span of 11 bases. The CDR3 sequence is CASSQVEGKSPLHF. The CDR3 DNA is TGTGCCAGCAGCCAAGTGGAGGGTAAATCACCCCTCCACTTT.

This sequence joins TRBV6-4 and TRBJ2-3; D call uncertain. Trimming took off 0 bases at V and 0 bases at J, with 7 bases between the two ends. The CDR3 is made up of 15 amino acids. Germline assignment: CDR1 MRHNA and CDR2 SNTAGT. The CDR3 DNA sequence: TGTGCCAGCAGTGACTCGGTAGCTAGCACAGATACGCAGTATTTT. It translates to CASSDSVASTDTQYF.

V and J are TRBV10-1 and TRBJ2-1; 11 nucleotides line up with TRBD2. J gave up 0 bases and V 8 bases, and 18 bases lay outside the gene matches. CDR1 and CDR2 from the germline V gene are WNHNN and SYGVQD (reference sequence). The CDR3 loop spans 20 amino acids. CDR3 amino acids: CASSPIRGLAGGSSYNEQFF. In nucleotides, the CDR3 is TGCGCCAGCTCCCCAATTAGGGGGCTAGCGGGGGGTAGCTCCTACAATGAGCAGTTCTTC.

The chain employs TRBV20-1 and TRBJ2-7; D tentatively fits TRBD1 or TRBD2 (5 bases each). The CDR3 length is 14 residues. V lost 3 bases and J 4 bases, leaving 16 bases between the germline ends. The V gene's germline CDR1 is DFQATT and CDR2 SNEGSKA (reference sequence). The CDR3, as DNA: TGCAGTGCTAGTAGGGGACGGGCCCTGTACGAGCAGTACTTC. Residues: CSASRGRALYEQYF.

This chain uses TRBV15 with TRBJ2-7; D gene uncertain. CDR3 length equals 13 residues. CDR1 LNHNV and CDR2 YYDKDF come from the germline V gene (reference sequence). The V end lost 0 bases, the J end lost 3 bases, and 6 bases lay between the germline ends. The CDR3 spells CATSRDLLYEQYF. In nucleotides, the CDR3 is TGTGCCACCAGCAGAGACCTCCTCTACGAGCAGTACTTC.

V gene TRBV11-1 combines with J gene TRBJ1-2; D unclear. The germline V gene has CDR1 SGHAT and CDR2 FQDESV (reference sequence). This CDR3 has 15 amino acids. The V and J ends lost 1 base and 7 bases respectively, with 16 bases between them. CDR3 in amino acids: CASSLEPVENGGYTF. For the CDR3, the DNA is TGTGCCAGCAGCTTAGAGCCGGTGGAGAACGGTGGCTACACCTTC.

This chain links TRBV27 with TRBJ2-7, with 9 nucleotides matching TRBD2. Germline assignment: CDR1 MNHEY and CDR2 SMNVEV (reference sequence). The CDR3 consists of 15 residues. Unmatched junction bases numbered 7, after V lost 4 bases and J lost 3 bases. The chain's CDR3 is CASSSGLAGVYEQYF. Written as DNA, the CDR3 is TGTGCCAGCAGTTCGGGTTTAGCGGGGGTCTACGAGCAGTACTTC.

The chain is built from TRBV5-4 and TRBJ1-4; unclear D gene. Germline V gene data show CDR1 as SGHNT and CDR2 as YYREEE (reference sequence). This CDR3 has 13 residues. V was shortened by 0 bases and J by 7 bases, with 7 bases between the two germline ends. DNA for the CDR3: TGTGCCAGCAGCTTGGACGGGGTTGAAAAACTGTTTTTT. Translation gives CASSLDGVEKLFF. The full variable domain, its missing parts supplied by reference TRBV5-4 and TRBJ1-4, is ETGVTQSPTHLIKTRGQQVTLRCSSQSGHNTVSWYQQALGQGPQFIFQYYREEENGRGNFPPRFSGLQFPNYSSELNVNALELDDSALYLCASSLDGVEKLFFGSGTQLSVL.

This sequence joins TRBV18 and TRBJ2-7; perhaps TRBD2 as D (6 bases). The V end was cut by 4 bases, the J end by 5 bases, with 12 bases between. The CDR3 consists of 13 residues. Germline loops: CDR1 KGHSH, CDR2 LQKENI. The CDR3 here is CASSLGGIDEQYF. In DNA form, the CDR3 reads TGTGCCAGCTCACTCGGGGGTATCGACGAGCAGTACTTC.

The chain employs TRBV28 and TRBJ2-7; 10 bases are shared with TRBD2. The CDR3 totals 15 residues. Germline V CDR1 and CDR2: MDHEN, SYDVKM. Losses at the gene ends were 6 bases for V and 4 bases for J; bases not matched to a gene: 9. The CDR3 nucleotides are TGTGCCAGCAGCCCGACGGGTAGCGGGAGGTACGAGCAGTACTTC. Amino acids: CASSPTGSGRYEQYF.

This clone came up once. This chain uses TRBV7-3 with TRBJ2-3; 11 bases are a match to TRBD2. In germline, CDR1 is SGHTA, CDR2 FQGTGA. Trimming cost V 1 base and J 4 bases; bases outside gene matches: 7. This CDR3 comprises 17 residues. CDR3 sequence (DNA): TGTGCCAGCAGCTTAAGGGGTAGCGGGAGGGGCGCAGATACGCAGTATTTT. It specifies CASSLRGSGRGADTQYF.

The rearrangement links TRBV19 to TRBJ2-1; TRBD1 aligns across 9 bases. CDR1 and CDR2 from the germline V gene are LNHDA and SQIVND (reference sequence). CDR3 length equals 14 residues. The V gene end was trimmed by 5 bases and the J gene end by 7 bases; junction bases not matched to a gene: 6. The CDR3 spells CASSHGTGRNEQFF. The CDR3 nucleotides are TGTGCCAGTAGTCACGGGACAGGGAGGAATGAGCAGTTCTTC.

This clone was detected only once. The J gene is TRBJ2-1, the V gene TRBV29-1, with TRBD2 as a possible D gene (5 bases). This CDR3 comprises 13 residues. From germline, CDR1 is SQVTM and CDR2 ANQGSEA. CDR3 protein: CRVLGPLDNEQFF. The CDR3, as DNA: TGCAGGGTACTAGGTCCTTTAGACAATGAGCAGTTCTTC.